The clone carrying this TCR beta chain was seen repeatedly, ten times or more. Trimming took off 0 bases at V and 7 bases at J, with 13 bases between the two ends. CDR1 is LGHDT and CDR2 is YNNKEL in the germline V gene (reference sequence). This CDR3 region has 14 residues. The data belong to a study of blood T cells in healthy people across ages. Study overall: T cells yielded about one barcoded beta molecule per two cells through template switching.

Total RNA amounts of at least 6 micrograms were extracted per sample. A second PCR, run for about 7 to 11 cycles, used a sample-barcoded 5' primer plus a J-beta primer mix. TCRdb reprocessed the 5' RACE reads with MiXCR, giving one entry per CDR3 protein. The sample contains approximately 800,000 distinct CDR3 sequences, around 25% of which appear only once. This same sample was also part of a study on T cells of mothers and their children. This second study says: The sample comes from fewer than 10 healthy Caucasian donors: mothers and children. Sequencing returned over 8 million TCR beta CDR3 reads per mother and roughly 3 million per child.

This clonotype was obtained from a boy between 10 and 17 years old in good health. The rearrangement joins TRBV3-1 to TRBJ2-7; D possibly corresponds to TRBD1 (5 bases). The specimen was blood. The CDR3 sequence: CASSQEFPGLEQYF. CDR3 sequence (DNA): TGTGCCAGCAGCCAAGAATTTCCAGGGCTTGAGCAGTACTTC.